What follows are 21 T cell receptor beta chains derived from one specimen sequenced in a study of T cells in Graves' hyperthyroidism and ophthalmopathy. Researchers took RNA transcripts and amplified the TCR beta CDR3 regions from them. With the HTBI primer set, the TCR CDR3 went through a first round of RT-PCR. TCRdb passed the multiplex PCR reads through MiXCR, listing each CDR3 protein once. This table holds some 570,000 distinct CDR3 sequences, 13% to 15% found once. The sequencing input was blood. The source is a woman aged 18-29 years with Graves' ophthalmopathy.

The chain links TRBV25-1 to TRBJ2-1, with 13 bases aligning to TRBD2. Germline lookup yields CDR1 MGHDK and CDR2 SYGVNS. J lost 9 bases, V lost 1 base, and 6 bases had no gene match. This CDR3 region has 16 residues. Here the CDR3 reads CASSELGLAGDIEQFF. The CDR3 DNA reads TGTGCCAGCAGTGAATTAGGACTAGCGGGAGATATTGAGCAGTTCTTC. Supplemented by reference TRBV25-1 and TRBJ2-1, the full variable domain reads EADIYQTPRYLVIGTGKKITLECSQTMGHDKMYWYQQDPGMELHLIHYSYGVNSTEKGDLSSESTVSRIRTEHFPLTLESARPSHTSQYLCASSELGLAGDIEQFFGPGTRLTVL.

This clonotype was recorded many times. V gene TRBV2 combines with J gene TRBJ1-5, with 10 bases aligning to TRBD1. Losses at the gene ends were 7 bases for V and 7 bases for J; bases not matched to a gene: 7. The CDR3 consists of 14 residues. The germline gives CDR1 SNHLY, CDR2 FYNNEI. The CDR3 DNA reads as TGTGCCAGCACCCTCGACAGGGGGCGGCAGCCCCAGCATTTT. Protein product: CASTLDRGRQPQHF.

V is TRBV3-1 and J is TRBJ2-1; possibly TRBD2 for D (6 bases). In germline, CDR1 is LGHDT, CDR2 YNNKEL (reference sequence). This CDR3 has 11 amino acids. V was trimmed by 8 bases and J by 15 bases, leaving 17 bases between them. CDR3 in amino acids: CASGGSGGLFF. CDR3 sequence (DNA): TGTGCCAGCGGGGGGAGTGGTGGACTGTTCTTC.

This clonotype appeared many times. This chain joins TRBV28 and TRBJ2-3; D is uncertain. CDR3 size: 14 residues. Between the trimmed V and J ends, which lost 4 bases and 5 bases, there was a span of 13 bases. Germline assignment: CDR1 MDHEN and CDR2 SYDVKM. The CDR3 loop is CASSWSRHRDTQYF. DNA for the CDR3: TGTGCCAGCAGTTGGAGCCGTCATCGAGATACGCAGTATTTT.

Ten or more counts support this clonotype. The gene calls are TRBV4-3 and TRBJ2-7; D is perhaps TRBD1 (5 bases). The CDR3 is 16 residues long. The ends were cut back, 1 base at V and 5 bases at J, with 18 bases in the middle. In germline, CDR1 is LGHNA, CDR2 YSLEER. The CDR3 region is CASSQVWKGARDEQYF. In DNA, the CDR3 is TGCGCCAGCAGCCAAGTATGGAAAGGGGCTCGCGACGAGCAGTACTTC.

This clonotype was counted at least ten times. The chain recombines TRBV12-3 or TRBV12-4 with TRBJ2-3; 12 bases map to TRBD2. The ends lost 6 bases at V and 7 bases at J; junction bases unmatched: 8. The CDR3 contains 15 residues. The CDR3 sequence is CASRRLAGEVNTQYF. The CDR3 region has the DNA TGTGCCAGCAGACGACTAGCGGGAGAGGTAAATACGCAGTATTTT.

This clonotype was seen at least ten times. This sequence joins TRBV28 and TRBJ2-3; 11 nucleotides match TRBD2. Trimming cost V 3 bases and J 7 bases; bases outside gene matches: 9. The germline CDR1 and CDR2 sequences are MDHEN and SYDVKM. The CDR3 covers 16 residues. The DNA of the CDR3 is TGTGCCAGCAGTTTCCCTCTAGCGGGAGGTCCTAATACGCAGTATTTT. It translates to CASSFPLAGGPNTQYF.

This clonotype was picked up many times. The chain joins TRBV12-3 or TRBV12-4 to TRBJ1-5; D ambiguous. V lost 3 bases and J 3 bases, leaving 12 bases between the germline ends. The CDR3 contains 15 residues. The CDR3, as DNA: TGTGCCAGCAGTTTGGGAGCCAGCCTCAATCAGCCCCAGCATTTT. Its translation is CASSLGASLNQPQHF.

The sample holds many counts of this clonotype. V gene TRBV7-9 combines with J gene TRBJ2-2; TRBD2 aligns across 12 bases. The CDR3 runs 19 residues. V shed 5 bases, J shed 4 bases, and the junction held 14 bases outside the gene matches. Looked up from germline, CDR1 is SEHNR and CDR2 is FQNEAQ (reference sequence). For the CDR3, the DNA is TGTGCCAGCAGCCCGAGACTAGCGGGAGAAAGGCCGGGCACCGGGGAGCTGTTTTTT. Its translation: CASSPRLAGERPGTGELFF.

In this sample, this clonotype turned up a few times. The DNA for the CDR3 is TGCAGTGCCGACTCCGTCGGGGATGAGCAGTTCTTC. Protein: CSADSVGDEQFF. V is TRBV20-1 and J is TRBJ2-1; tentative D call: TRBD2 (5 bases). This CDR3 spans 12 amino acids. The V end lost 6 bases, the J end lost 8 bases, and 14 bases lay between the germline ends. Germline lookup yields CDR1 DFQATT and CDR2 SNEGSKA (reference sequence).

The chain combines TRBV7-9 with TRBJ2-1; 10 bases match TRBD2. CDR1 SEHNR and CDR2 FQNEAQ come from the germline V gene (reference sequence). V shed 3 bases, J shed 10 bases, and the junction held 6 bases outside the gene matches. The CDR3 has 14 residues. This chain's CDR3 is CASSLGLAGAEQFF. CDR3 nucleotide sequence: TGTGCCAGCAGCTTGGGTCTAGCGGGAGCCGAGCAGTTCTTC.

This clonotype appeared many times. The chain is built from TRBV30 and TRBJ1-2, with 7 nucleotides matching TRBD1. CDR3 size: 14 residues. Losses at the gene ends were 3 bases for V and 8 bases for J; bases not matched to a gene: 12. The germline V gene encodes CDR1 GTSNPN and CDR2 SVGIG (reference sequence). The CDR3 DNA sequence: TGTGCCTGGAGGGTAGCAGGGGGAAGAGAAGGCTACACCTTC. Its protein is CAWRVAGGREGYTF.

The J gene is TRBJ2-7, the V gene TRBV7-9, with 10 bases that match TRBD2. The CDR3 covers 17 residues. The V gene's germline CDR1 is SEHNR and CDR2 FQNEAQ (reference sequence). V lost 4 bases, J lost 7 bases, and 16 bases stayed unmatched. CDR3 bases: TGTGCCAGCAGCTCCTCCCGGGTGGGGCTAGCGGGAGTTGAGCAGTACTTC. It translates to CASSSSRVGLAGVEQYF.

This clonotype was observed many times. The genes are TRBV6-2 or TRBV6-3 and TRBJ2-1, with 11 bases identical to TRBD2. Germline CDR1 MNHEY, CDR2 SVGEGT. V shed 10 bases and J 3 bases; nucleotides not matched to a gene: 8. The CDR3 is 15 residues long. CDR3 in DNA: TGTGCCACCGGTAGCGGGAGGGAGGTCTACAATGAGCAGTTCTTC. Translation: CATGSGREVYNEQFF.

Worth noting for this clonotype: Its ends do not fully match the called genes, so a read error is possible. The rearrangement joins TRBV7-7 to TRBJ2-2, with 9 bases lining up with TRBD2. CDR1 SSHAT and CDR2 FNYEAQ come from the germline V gene (reference sequence). This CDR3 has 17 residues. CDR3 in DNA: TGTGCTAGCAGTCCATTAGCGGGAGTTAAGAACACCGGGGAGCTGTTTTTT. Translation gives CASSPLAGVKNTGELFF.

As concerns this clonotype: One base away lies a much larger clone, so this may be a sequencing read error. The V gene is TRBV24-1, the J gene TRBJ2-1; 7 positions match TRBD2. The CDR3 is made up of 15 amino acids. Germline V CDR1 and CDR2: KGHDR, SFDVKD. CDR3 coding DNA: TGTGCCACCAGTGACGCCCTAGCGGATTACAGTGAGCAGTTCTTC. It is translated as CATSDALADYSEQFF.

The chain carries TRBV24-1 and TRBJ1-1, with 7 bases lining up with TRBD1. The germline V gene has CDR1 KGHDR and CDR2 SFDVKD. V was pared by 3 bases and J by 1 base, with 4 bases of the junction left unmatched. The CDR3 runs to 15 residues. CDR3 region: CATSDNTGENTEAFF. The CDR3 nucleotides are TGTGCCACCAGTGATAATACAGGGGAGAACACTGAAGCTTTCTTT.

This clonotype was counted ten times or more. This chain's CDR3 is CASSVGGRADNEQFF. CDR3 in DNA: TGTGCCAGCAGCGTAGGCGGGAGGGCCGACAATGAGCAGTTCTTC. This chain joins TRBV9 and TRBJ2-1, with TRBD2 matching 9 bases. The CDR3 is 15 amino acids. CDR1 SGDLS and CDR2 YYNGEE come from the germline V gene. Trimming cost V 0 bases and J 5 bases; bases outside gene matches: 3.

This clonotype has ten or more counts. V usage is TRBV27 and J usage is TRBJ2-5; unclear D gene. V lost 6 bases to trimming and J lost 2 bases, with 16 bases between them. This CDR3 comprises 15 residues. CDR1 is MNHEY and CDR2 is SMNVEV in the germline V gene (reference sequence). For the CDR3, the DNA is TGTGCCAGCAGGGCTCAGTCCCATCGTCAAGAGACCCAGTACTTC. Its translation: CASRAQSHRQETQYF.

This clonotype has just one count. The genes are TRBV29-1 and TRBJ2-1; 8 bases match TRBD2. J gave up 2 bases and V 4 bases, and 4 bases lay outside the gene matches. This CDR3 spans 14 amino acids. Germline CDR1 is SQVTM and CDR2 is ANQGSEA. CDR3 DNA: TGCAGCGTTGGATGGCGGGGGGCCTACAATGAGCAGTTCTTC. Translating it yields CSVGWRGAYNEQFF.

This clonotype was recorded at least ten times. J is TRBJ1-3 and V is TRBV28, with D possibly being TRBD1 (6 bases). CDR3 length: 15 residues. The germline V and J ends were trimmed by 5 bases and 0 bases, with 11 bases remaining between them. Germline CDR1 and CDR2: MDHEN and SYDVKM. CDR3 loop: CASSPGHSSGNTIYF. The CDR3 nucleotides read TGTGCCAGCAGTCCGGGACATAGCTCTGGAAACACCATATATTTT.